This TCR beta chain was retrieved from a study of CD8 T cells in Susac syndrome. Reverse transcription of roughly 0.45 to 1 ug RNA was performed with random hexamers. immunoSEQ multiplex PCR amplified TCR beta CDR3 across 54 Vbeta, 13 Jbeta. TCRdb re-derived calls from the immunoSEQ multiplex PCR reads in MiXCR, one entry per CDR3 protein. The profile shows around 170,000 distinct CDR3 sequences, 90% to 95% of them singletons. On this clonotype: Antigen: not known.

The CDR3 covers 14 residues. Losses at the gene ends were 3 bases for V and 3 bases for J; bases not matched to a gene: 5. Germline assignment: CDR1 SQVTM and CDR2 ANQGSEA. Overall study results and limits: TCR sequencing and HLA analysis covered a relatively small number of individuals.

Controls were age- and sex-matched healthy donors. The source is a human donor in good health. Source material: CD4+ T cells from PBMCs. The chain has TRBV29-1 and TRBJ2-1; 7 bases align to TRBD2. Here the CDR3 reads CSVEGGSSYNEQFF. CDR3 DNA: TGCAGCGTTGAGGGCGGGAGTAGCTACAATGAGCAGTTCTTC.